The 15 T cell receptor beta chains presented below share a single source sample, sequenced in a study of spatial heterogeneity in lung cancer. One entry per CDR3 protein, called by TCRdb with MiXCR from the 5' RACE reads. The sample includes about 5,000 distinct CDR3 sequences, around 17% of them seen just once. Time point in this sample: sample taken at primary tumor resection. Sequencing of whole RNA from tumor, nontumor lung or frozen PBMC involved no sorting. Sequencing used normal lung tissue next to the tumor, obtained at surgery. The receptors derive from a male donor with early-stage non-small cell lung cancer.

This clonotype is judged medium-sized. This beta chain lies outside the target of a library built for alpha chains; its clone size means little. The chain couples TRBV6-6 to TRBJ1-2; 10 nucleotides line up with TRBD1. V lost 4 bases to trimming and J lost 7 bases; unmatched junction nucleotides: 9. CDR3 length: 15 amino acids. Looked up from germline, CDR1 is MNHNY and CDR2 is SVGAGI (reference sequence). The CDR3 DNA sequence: TGTGCCAGCAGTTTCGCCGGGACAGGGGTGGCTGGCTACACCTTC. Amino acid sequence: CASSFAGTGVAGYTF.

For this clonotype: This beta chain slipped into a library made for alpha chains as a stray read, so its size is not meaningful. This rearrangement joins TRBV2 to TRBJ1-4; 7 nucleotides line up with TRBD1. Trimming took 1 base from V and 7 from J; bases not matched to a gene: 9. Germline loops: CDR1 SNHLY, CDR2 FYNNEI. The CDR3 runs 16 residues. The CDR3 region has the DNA TGTGCCAGCAGTGAAGGGTCACAGGGGTGGTTTGAAAAACTGTTTTTT. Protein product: CASSEGSQGWFEKLFF.

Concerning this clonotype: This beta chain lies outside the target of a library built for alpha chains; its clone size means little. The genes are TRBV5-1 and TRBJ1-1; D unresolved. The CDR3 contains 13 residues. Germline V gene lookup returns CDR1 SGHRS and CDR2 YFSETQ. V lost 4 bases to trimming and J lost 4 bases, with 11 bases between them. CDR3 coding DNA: TGCGCCAGCAGCCTCCGCGATGTCACTGAAGCTTTCTTT. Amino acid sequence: CASSLRDVTEAFF.

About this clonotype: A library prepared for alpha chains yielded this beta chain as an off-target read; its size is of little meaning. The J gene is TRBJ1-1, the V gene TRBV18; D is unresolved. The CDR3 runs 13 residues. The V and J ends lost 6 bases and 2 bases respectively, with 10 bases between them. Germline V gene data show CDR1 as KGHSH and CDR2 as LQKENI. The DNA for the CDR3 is TGTGCCAGCTCGCCTATGGCCAACACTGAAGCTTTCTTT. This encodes CASSPMANTEAFF.

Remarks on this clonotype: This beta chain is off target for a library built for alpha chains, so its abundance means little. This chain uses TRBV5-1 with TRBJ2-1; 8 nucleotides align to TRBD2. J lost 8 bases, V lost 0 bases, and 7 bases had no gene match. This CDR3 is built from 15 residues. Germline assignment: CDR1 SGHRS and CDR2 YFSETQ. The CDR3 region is CASSLAVGLADEQFF. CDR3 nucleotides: TGCGCCAGCAGCTTGGCCGTAGGACTAGCCGATGAGCAGTTCTTC.

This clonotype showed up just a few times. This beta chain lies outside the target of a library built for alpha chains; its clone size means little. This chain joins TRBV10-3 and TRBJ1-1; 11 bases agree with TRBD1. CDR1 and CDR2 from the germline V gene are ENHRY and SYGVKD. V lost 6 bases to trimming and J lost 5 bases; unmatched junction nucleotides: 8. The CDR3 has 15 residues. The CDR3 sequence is CAISGTGGGGTEAFF. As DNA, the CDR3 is TGTGCCATCAGCGGGACAGGGGGTGGAGGGACTGAAGCTTTCTTT.

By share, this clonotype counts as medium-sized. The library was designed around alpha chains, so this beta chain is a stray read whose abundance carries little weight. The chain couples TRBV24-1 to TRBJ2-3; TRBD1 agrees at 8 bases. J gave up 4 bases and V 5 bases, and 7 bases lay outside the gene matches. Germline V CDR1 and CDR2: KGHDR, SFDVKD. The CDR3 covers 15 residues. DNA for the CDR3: TGTGCCACCAGTGGAACGGACAGGGCGGCAGATACGCAGTATTTT. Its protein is CATSGTDRAADTQYF.

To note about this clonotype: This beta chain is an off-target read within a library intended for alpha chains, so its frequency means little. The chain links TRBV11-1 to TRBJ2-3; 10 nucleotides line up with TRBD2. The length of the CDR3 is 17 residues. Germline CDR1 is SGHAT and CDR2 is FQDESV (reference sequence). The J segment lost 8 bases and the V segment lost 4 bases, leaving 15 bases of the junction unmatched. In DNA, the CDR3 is TGTGCCAGCAGCTCGCTAAGCCTAGCGGGAGTATCGGGTACGCAGTATTTT. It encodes CASSSLSLAGVSGTQYF.

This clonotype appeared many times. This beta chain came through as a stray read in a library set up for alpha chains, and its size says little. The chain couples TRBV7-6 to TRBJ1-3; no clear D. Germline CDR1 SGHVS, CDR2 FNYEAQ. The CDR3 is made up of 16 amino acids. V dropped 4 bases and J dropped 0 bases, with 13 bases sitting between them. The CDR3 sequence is CASSSTGINSGNTIYF. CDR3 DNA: TGTGCCAGCAGCTCAACCGGCATTAACTCTGGAAACACCATATATTTT.

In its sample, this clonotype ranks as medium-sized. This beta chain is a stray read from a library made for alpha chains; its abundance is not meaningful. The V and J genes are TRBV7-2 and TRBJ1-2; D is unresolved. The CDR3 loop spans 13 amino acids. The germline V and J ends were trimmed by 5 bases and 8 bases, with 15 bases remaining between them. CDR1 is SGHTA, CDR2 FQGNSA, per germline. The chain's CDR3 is CASSPYNSGGYTF. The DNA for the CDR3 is TGTGCCAGCAGCCCCTACAACTCTGGCGGCTACACCTTC.

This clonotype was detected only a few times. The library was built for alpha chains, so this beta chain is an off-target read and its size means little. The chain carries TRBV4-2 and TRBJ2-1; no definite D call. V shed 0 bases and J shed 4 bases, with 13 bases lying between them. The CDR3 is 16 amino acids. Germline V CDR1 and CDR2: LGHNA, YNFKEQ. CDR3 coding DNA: TGTGCCAGCAGCCAAGATCGAGCTCCACTATACAATGAGCAGTTCTTC. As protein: CASSQDRAPLYNEQFF.

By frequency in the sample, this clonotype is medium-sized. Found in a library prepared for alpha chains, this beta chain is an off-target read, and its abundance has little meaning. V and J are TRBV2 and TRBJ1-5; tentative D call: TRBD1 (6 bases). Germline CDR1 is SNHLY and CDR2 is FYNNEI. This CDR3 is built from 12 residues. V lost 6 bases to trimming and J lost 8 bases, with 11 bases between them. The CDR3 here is CASSRGTEPQHF. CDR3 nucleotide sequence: TGTGCCAGCAGCAGGGGAACGGAGCCCCAGCATTTT.

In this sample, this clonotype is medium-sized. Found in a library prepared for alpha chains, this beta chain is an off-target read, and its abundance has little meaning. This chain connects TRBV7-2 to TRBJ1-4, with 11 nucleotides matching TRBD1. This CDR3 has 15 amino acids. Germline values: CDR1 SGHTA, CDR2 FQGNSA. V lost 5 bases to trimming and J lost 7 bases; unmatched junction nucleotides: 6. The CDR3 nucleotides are TGTGCCAGCAGCCCCCGGACAGGGGGCGGTGAAAAACTGTTTTTT. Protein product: CASSPRTGGGEKLFF.

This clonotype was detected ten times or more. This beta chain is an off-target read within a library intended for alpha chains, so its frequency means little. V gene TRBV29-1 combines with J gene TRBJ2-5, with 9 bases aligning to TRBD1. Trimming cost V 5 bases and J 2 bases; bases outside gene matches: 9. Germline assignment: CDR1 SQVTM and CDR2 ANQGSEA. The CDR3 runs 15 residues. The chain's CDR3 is CSVTPTGGYQETQYF. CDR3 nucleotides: TGCAGCGTTACACCGACAGGGGGGTATCAAGAGACCCAGTACTTC.

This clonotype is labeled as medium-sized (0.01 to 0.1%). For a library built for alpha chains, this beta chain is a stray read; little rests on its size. CDR3 region: CASSRGEQFF. The CDR3, as DNA: TGTGCCAGCAGTAGGGGTGAGCAGTTCTTC. This chain connects TRBV12-3 or TRBV12-4 to TRBJ2-1, with D perhaps matching TRBD1 (5 bases). V was clipped by 5 bases and J by 9 bases, with 5 bases between them. This CDR3 spans 10 amino acids.